Each of the 18 T cell receptor beta chains below was sequenced from the same sample in a study of molecular identifiers for immune sequencing clone quantification. TCRdb re-called the PCR reads with MiXCR, one entry per CDR3 protein. The repertoire has some 590,000 distinct CDR3 sequences, 25% of them found once; the top ten carry 0.78%. Material for sequencing was naive CD8+ T cells from blood, with Jurkat cell RNA spiked in. The subset denotes: FACS-sorted CD8+CD4-CCR7+CD45RA+ naive T cells. These receptors came from a human donor in good health. Some libraries in this study had Jurkat cell RNA spiked in.

This clonotype was found a few times. This chain uses TRBV19 with TRBJ2-1; TRBD2 matches 11 bases. Germline-derived CDR1 and CDR2 are LNHDA and SQIVND (reference sequence). This CDR3 has 16 amino acids. With 5 bases clipped from V and 9 bases from J, the junction kept 12 bases outside the gene matches. The CDR3 here is CASSHVAGGPTGEQFF. CDR3 DNA sequence: TGTGCCAGTAGTCACGTAGCGGGGGGGCCTACCGGTGAGCAGTTCTTC.

This clonotype came up a few times. The genes are TRBV2 and TRBJ2-7; D possibly corresponds to TRBD2 (6 bases). The CDR3 spans 15 residues. Trimming took off 3 bases at V and 0 bases at J, with 12 bases between the two ends. The V gene's germline CDR1 is SNHLY and CDR2 FYNNEI. CDR3 loop: CASSDEGGPSYEQYF. The DNA for the CDR3 is TGTGCCAGCAGTGATGAAGGAGGGCCCTCCTACGAGCAGTACTTC.

This clonotype has ten or more counts. The V and J genes are TRBV4-3 and TRBJ1-5; D possibly corresponds to TRBD1 (6 bases). Germline V gene sequence: CDR1 LGHNA, CDR2 YSLEER. V lost 0 bases and J 5 bases, leaving 11 bases between the germline ends. The CDR3 spans 15 residues. The CDR3 is CASSQDFQGYQPQHF. CDR3 bases: TGCGCCAGCAGCCAAGATTTCCAGGGGTATCAGCCCCAGCATTTT.

This clonotype was recorded many times. The chain combines TRBV5-6 with TRBJ2-3, with 9 positions matching TRBD1. CDR1 and CDR2 (germline): SGHDT, YYEEEE. Trimming took 7 bases from V and 1 from J; bases not matched to a gene: 13. This CDR3 has 17 amino acids. CDR3 sequence: CASRSIRRDRGTDTQYF. In DNA, the CDR3 is TGTGCCAGCCGATCGATCCGCCGGGACAGGGGCACAGATACGCAGTATTTT. Based on the CDR3 plus reference TRBV5-6 and TRBJ2-3, the full variable domain is DAGVTQSPTHLIKTRGQQVTLRCSPKSGHDTVSWYQQALGQGPQFIFQYYEEEERQRGNFPDRFSGHQFPNYSSELNVNALLLGDSALYLCASRSIRRDRGTDTQYFGPGTRLTVL.

This clonotype occurred many times. V gene TRBV28 combines with J gene TRBJ1-1; 7 nucleotides align to TRBD1. This CDR3 spans 14 amino acids. From germline, CDR1 is MDHEN and CDR2 SYDVKM. Trimming at V came to 6 bases and at J to 5 bases, leaving 9 bases not matched to a gene. The CDR3 sequence: CASSYRGRGTEAFF. Here the CDR3 DNA reads TGTGCCAGCAGCTATAGGGGGCGTGGGACTGAAGCTTTCTTT.

Regarding this clonotype: One end of the junction varies from germline; a read error may be responsible. The chain combines TRBV6-2 or TRBV6-3 with TRBJ2-5; TRBD2 is a possible D gene (6 bases). The germline V gene encodes CDR1 MNHEY and CDR2 SVGEGT. The CDR3 is 13 residues long. CDR3 sequence (DNA): TGTGCCCGCAGACGGGAGAGACAAGCGACCCAGTACTTC. Protein product: CARRRERQATQYF.

As to this clonotype: One base away lies a much larger clone, so this may be a sequencing read error. This rearrangement joins TRBV5-6 to TRBJ2-7; TRBD2 matches 7 bases. Per the germline V gene, CDR1 is SGHDT and CDR2 is YYEEEE. V trimming: 0 bases; J trimming: 1 base; junction bases outside the gene matches: 4. This CDR3 comprises 15 residues. The CDR3 reads CASSLVTSVSYEQYF. DNA of the CDR3: TGTGCCAGCAGCTTGGTTACTAGCGTGTCCTACGAGCAGTACTTC.

This clonotype turned up a few times. The chain is built from TRBV11-3 and TRBJ2-7; the D is unclear. The V and J ends lost 7 bases and 7 bases respectively, with 17 bases between them. Germline-derived CDR1 and CDR2 are SGHNT and YENEEA. The CDR3 is 13 amino acids. The CDR3 loop reads CASKKRGTEEQYF. CDR3 nucleotide sequence: TGTGCCAGCAAAAAGCGCGGAACGGAGGAGCAGTACTTC.

About this clonotype itself: The junction departs from germline at one end; a sequencing error may be responsible. The rearrangement joins TRBV7-6 to TRBJ2-2; D is perhaps TRBD2 (5 bases). Germline CDR1 and CDR2: SGHVS and FNYEAQ. CDR3 length: 15 amino acids. The CDR3 reads CASSFPGANTGEPFF. Here the CDR3 DNA reads TGTGCCAGCAGCTTTCCCGGAGCGAACACCGGGGAGCCGTTTTTT.

The chain employs TRBV28 and TRBJ1-2, with 9 positions matching TRBD1. V lost 9 bases, J lost 4 bases, and 6 bases stayed unmatched. The germline V gene has CDR1 MDHEN and CDR2 SYDVKM. CDR3 length: 13 residues. CDR3 sequence reads: CARTTGGIYGYTF. Written as DNA, the CDR3 is TGTGCCAGAACGACAGGGGGAATCTATGGCTACACCTTC.

This clonotype has only a few counts. The chain employs TRBV29-1 and TRBJ1-2; a possible D gene is TRBD1 (5 bases). Germline V gene lookup returns CDR1 SQVTM and CDR2 ANQGSEA. Trimming left V 3 bases short and J 8 bases short, with 16 bases between. This CDR3 is built from 13 residues. For the CDR3, the DNA is TGCAGCGTTGATAAGGGGTTTCTAGCCGGCTACACCTTC. Its protein is CSVDKGFLAGYTF.

This clonotype appeared many times. The gene calls are TRBV19 and TRBJ2-3; D is possibly TRBD1 or TRBD2 (5 bases each). The CDR3 runs 15 residues. Germline V gene data show CDR1 as LNHDA and CDR2 as SQIVND (reference sequence). The V end lost 1 base, the J end lost 0 bases, and 8 bases lay between the germline ends. The CDR3 sequence: CASSIVGGSTDTQYF. In DNA, the CDR3 is TGTGCCAGTAGTATAGTTGGGGGAAGCACAGATACGCAGTATTTT.

Note on this clonotype: Since a much larger clone is just one base distant, this may be a read error. This chain uses TRBV20-1 with TRBJ2-7; 7 positions match TRBD1. The V segment lost 6 bases and the J segment 4 bases; nucleotides outside the gene matches: 18. Per germline, CDR1 DFQATT and CDR2 SNEGSKA (reference sequence). The CDR3 consists of 16 residues. CDR3 loop: CSASGQANTEKYEQYF. CDR3 DNA sequence: TGCAGTGCAAGCGGACAGGCGAACACCGAAAAATACGAGCAGTACTTC.

This CDR3 reads CAISEFLAGGPSLEQYF. The DNA for the CDR3 is TGTGCCATCAGTGAGTTTTTGGCGGGAGGCCCCTCGCTCGAGCAGTACTTC. This chain connects TRBV10-3 to TRBJ2-7, with 8 nucleotides matching TRBD2. With V trimmed by 1 base and J by 6 bases, 14 bases remained unmatched. The CDR3 is made up of 17 amino acids. Germline CDR1 reads ENHRY; CDR2 reads SYGVKD.

This clonotype was counted ten times or more. The chain combines TRBV29-1 with TRBJ1-1; 8 bases match TRBD1. After removal of 1 base from V and 4 bases from J, the junction contained 2 bases not matched to a gene. The CDR3 is made up of 13 amino acids. Per germline, CDR1 SQVTM and CDR2 ANQGSEA. CDR3 sequence (DNA): TGCAGCGTTGAAGGTACAGGGGGCACTGAAGCTTTCTTT. It codes for CSVEGTGGTEAFF.

There are many counts of this clonotype. The V gene is TRBV19, the J gene TRBJ2-7; D remains ambiguous. Germline CDR1 is LNHDA and CDR2 is SQIVND (reference sequence). The CDR3 extends over 13 amino acids. V was cut by 9 bases and J by 1 base, with 13 bases left in between. The CDR3 nucleotides are TGTGCCAGCAGCTATCAGCCATCCTACGAGCAGTACTTC. Its translation is CASSYQPSYEQYF.

This clonotype was observed many times. The rearrangement uses TRBV28 and TRBJ2-3; D remains ambiguous. V lost 2 bases and J 6 bases, leaving 12 bases between the germline ends. This CDR3 has 14 amino acids. The germline gives CDR1 MDHEN, CDR2 SYDVKM. CDR3 sequence: CASSLPSAADTQYF. The CDR3 DNA follows: TGTGCCAGCAGTTTACCCTCCGCGGCGGATACGCAGTATTTT.

The chain is built from TRBV7-6 and TRBJ2-1, with 8 bases that match TRBD1. CDR1 SGHVS and CDR2 FNYEAQ come from the germline V gene. J was trimmed by 7 bases and V by 4 bases; bases with no gene match: 9. The CDR3 totals 15 residues. CDR3 amino acids: CASSSHRDRRNEQFF. DNA of the CDR3: TGTGCCAGCAGCTCACATAGGGACAGGCGGAATGAGCAGTTCTTC.